One and the same sample provided the 32 T cell receptor beta chains below, sequenced in a study of cytomegalovirus exposure and HLA in healthy donors. PCR employed 60 Vbeta and 13 Jbeta primers. The method was immunoSEQ multiplex PCR; TCRdb's version includes in-frame clones alone and lacks a portion of them. This table holds approximately 120,000 clones, 74% found once. The sequencing sample was made of PBMCs. These receptors were obtained from a woman between 50 and 59 years old in good health and CMV-seropositive.

This chain uses TRBV7-8 with TRBJ1-2, with D unclear. Trimming shortened V by 2 bases and J by 3 bases, and 10 bases separated the two germline ends. CDR3 length equals 14 residues. Germline assignment: CDR1 SGHVS and CDR2 FQNEAQ. This chain's CDR3 is CASSLITADYGYTF. DNA of the CDR3: TGTGCCAGCAGCTTAATCACAGCTGACTATGGCTACACCTTC.

This clone was found a few times. The genes are TRBV5-5 and TRBJ2-5; the match to TRBD2 covers 11 bases. Per germline, CDR1 SGHKS and CDR2 YYEKEE (reference sequence). After removal of 4 bases from V and 5 bases from J, the junction contained 10 bases not matched to a gene. This CDR3 has 16 residues. Here the CDR3 reads CASSTTIAGGWETQYF. The CDR3 DNA reads as TGTGCCAGCAGCACCACCATAGCGGGGGGGTGGGAGACCCAGTACTTC.

This CDR3 is CASSLWRGGEVQTEAFF. The CDR3 nucleotides are TGTGCCAGCAGCTTATGGAGGGGAGGAGAGGTCCAGACTGAAGCTTTCTTT. The J gene is TRBJ1-1, the V gene TRBV11-2; D perhaps matches TRBD1 (5 bases). V was shortened by 2 bases and J by 5 bases, with 21 bases between the two germline ends. The CDR3 has 17 amino acids. CDR1 and CDR2 from the germline V gene are SGHAT and FQNNGV. Full variable domain (outside the CDR3, taken from reference TRBV11-2 and TRBJ1-1): EAGVAQSPRYKIIEKRQSVAFWCNPISGHATLYWYQQILGQGPKLLIQFQNNGVVDDSQLPKDRFSAERLKGVDSTLKIQPAKLEDSAVYLCASSLWRGGEVQTEAFFGQGTRLTVV.

The chain recombines TRBV11-3 with TRBJ1-6, with D possibly TRBD1 on 6 matching bases. Trimming took off 5 bases at V and 7 bases at J, with 15 bases between the two ends. CDR1 and CDR2 (germline): SGHNT, YENEEA. The length of the CDR3 is 15 residues. CDR3 sequence reads: CASSQDRSMNSPLHF. DNA for the CDR3: TGTGCCAGCAGCCAAGACAGGAGTATGAATTCACCCCTCCACTTT.

This chain uses TRBV27 with TRBJ1-5; the D gene is possibly TRBD1 (5 bases). Germline V lookup: CDR1 MNHEY, CDR2 SMNVEV (reference sequence). Trimming shortened V by 2 bases and J by 3 bases, and 8 bases separated the two germline ends. This CDR3 region has 14 residues. The CDR3 nucleotides read TGTGCCAGCAGTTTACCTGGGGCCAATCAGCCCCAGCATTTT. It encodes CASSLPGANQPQHF.

The chain carries TRBV4-2 and TRBJ2-1, with 7 bases identical to TRBD2. The germline gives CDR1 LGHNA, CDR2 YNFKEQ. V gave up 0 bases and J gave up 0 bases; unmatched junction bases: 8. The CDR3 spans 18 residues. In nucleotides, the CDR3 is TGTGCCAGCAGCCAAGATGTCAGCGGGGCTAGCTCCTACAATGAGCAGTTCTTC. It specifies CASSQDVSGASSYNEQFF.

V usage is TRBV19 and J usage is TRBJ2-7, with TRBD1 matching over 9 bases. This CDR3 region has 15 residues. The germline V gene has CDR1 LNHDA and CDR2 SQIVND (reference sequence). V lost 5 bases, J lost 4 bases, and 9 bases stayed unmatched. The CDR3 nucleotides are TGTGCCAGTAGTGCACCGGGACAGGGTATGTACGAGCAGTACTTC. It codes for CASSAPGQGMYEQYF.

The CDR3 DNA sequence: TGTGCCAGCAGCTTAGTATGGAGTTCTTCCAACAATGAGCAGTTCTTC. This translates into CASSLVWSSSNNEQFF. V is TRBV13 and J is TRBJ2-1; no reliable D call. Trimming pared 1 base from V and 5 bases from J, leaving 15 bases between. Germline V gene sequence: CDR1 PRHDT, CDR2 FYEKMQ (reference sequence). CDR3 length equals 16 residues.

This sequence joins TRBV28 and TRBJ1-3; tentative D call: TRBD1 (5 bases). Germline V gene sequence: CDR1 MDHEN, CDR2 SYDVKM. This CDR3 comprises 14 residues. The V end was cut by 3 bases, the J end by 7 bases, with 13 bases between. In nucleotides, the CDR3 is TGTGCCAGCAGTTTTCTGGGGCACGGTAACACCATATATTTT. Its translation: CASSFLGHGNTIYF.

The genes are TRBV4-2 and TRBJ2-7, with 7 bases lining up with TRBD2. Per the germline V gene, CDR1 is LGHNA and CDR2 is YNFKEQ. CDR3 size: 13 residues. Trimming cost V 8 bases and J 0 bases; bases outside gene matches: 4. The DNA for the CDR3 is TGTGCCAGCGGGAGGGCAGGCTCCTACGAGCAGTACTTC. This encodes CASGRAGSYEQYF.

The V and J genes are TRBV14 and TRBJ2-5; D perhaps matches TRBD2 (5 bases). Germline V gene data show CDR1 as SGHDN and CDR2 as FVKESK. Trimming took 0 bases from V and 2 from J, leaving 13 bases between them. CDR3 length: 16 amino acids. Here the CDR3 reads CASSQDRGQLQETQYF. The DNA for the CDR3 is TGTGCCAGCAGCCAAGATCGAGGGCAGTTACAAGAGACCCAGTACTTC.

Only one count was recorded for this clone. The V call is TRBV5-6, the J call TRBJ1-2; no reliable D call. The CDR3 covers 14 residues. V was cut by 2 bases and J by 0 bases, with 8 bases left in between. Germline V gives CDR1 SGHDT, CDR2 YYEEEE. CDR3: CASSFQVPNYGYTF. In DNA form, the CDR3 reads TGTGCCAGCAGCTTCCAGGTGCCTAACTATGGCTACACCTTC.

CDR3 sequence reads: CASSTLGGARYEQYF. CDR3 DNA: TGTGCCAGCAGTACTCTTGGCGGGGCTAGGTACGAGCAGTACTTC. The chain joins TRBV28 to TRBJ2-7; tentatively, D is TRBD2 (6 bases). The V gene's germline CDR1 is MDHEN and CDR2 SYDVKM. The CDR3 consists of 15 residues. Trimming shortened V by 5 bases and J by 4 bases, and 18 bases separated the two germline ends.

This clone was seen only a few times. J is TRBJ1-2 and V is TRBV2, with 8 bases that match TRBD1. The germline CDR1 and CDR2 sequences are SNHLY and FYNNEI. The V gene end was trimmed by 5 bases and the J gene end by 4 bases; junction bases not matched to a gene: 3. This CDR3 is built from 13 residues. This CDR3 is CASSSGQGYGYTF. The CDR3 DNA is TGTGCCAGCAGTTCTGGACAGGGCTATGGCTACACCTTC.

The genes are TRBV30 and TRBJ1-2; perhaps TRBD1 as D (6 bases). Per germline, CDR1 GTSNPN and CDR2 SVGIG (reference sequence). This CDR3 comprises 13 residues. The germline V and J ends were trimmed by 5 bases and 10 bases, with 20 bases remaining between them. CDR3 protein: CAWAPGTNLPYTF. CDR3 in DNA: TGTGCCTGGGCCCCAGGGACAAACCTACCCTACACCTTC.

Concerning this clone itself: Additional DNA sequences in this sample encode the identical CDR3. The rearrangement uses TRBV9 and TRBJ1-6, with 10 bases aligning to TRBD1. CDR3 size: 15 residues. J was trimmed by 7 bases and V by 0 bases; bases with no gene match: 1. Germline V lookup: CDR1 SGDLS, CDR2 YYNGEE. DNA for the CDR3: TGTGCCAGCAGCGTAGAGGGACAGGGGAATTCACCCCTCCACTTT. Amino acid sequence: CASSVEGQGNSPLHF.

This clone has a single count. V usage is TRBV19 and J usage is TRBJ1-2; D is uncertain. Per germline, CDR1 LNHDA and CDR2 SQIVND (reference sequence). The CDR3 has 16 residues. V shed 1 base and J shed 4 bases, with 16 bases lying between them. CDR3 in amino acids: CASSIAPASGVYGYTF. The CDR3 DNA is TGTGCCAGTAGTATAGCCCCGGCCTCCGGGGTCTATGGCTACACCTTC.

This chain links TRBV14 with TRBJ2-1; 8 positions match TRBD2. This CDR3 has 16 amino acids. The trim removed 2 bases at V and 4 bases at J, leaving 7 bases unmatched. CDR1 and CDR2 (germline): SGHDN, FVKESK. This CDR3 reads CASSQFSSGRYNEQFF. In DNA, the CDR3 is TGTGCCAGCAGCCAATTTTCGAGCGGGAGATACAATGAGCAGTTCTTC.

This sequence joins TRBV27 and TRBJ1-5; TRBD1 aligns across 7 bases. J gave up 2 bases and V 3 bases, and 10 bases lay outside the gene matches. Germline lookup yields CDR1 MNHEY and CDR2 SMNVEV (reference sequence). This CDR3 has 17 residues. The CDR3 protein is CASSFTQGLVGNQPQHF. CDR3 DNA sequence: TGTGCCAGCAGTTTCACACAGGGGCTCGTGGGCAATCAGCCCCAGCATTTT.

This chain connects TRBV7-8 to TRBJ1-6; D might be TRBD1 (6 bases). V was cut by 7 bases and J by 9 bases, with 16 bases left in between. In germline, CDR1 is SGHVS, CDR2 FQNEAQ. The CDR3 sequence is 14 residues long. This chain's CDR3 is CASTEQGWSSPLHF. CDR3 DNA: TGTGCCAGCACTGAACAGGGCTGGAGTTCACCCCTCCACTTT. The variable domain in full, with the rest retrieved from reference TRBV7-8 and TRBJ1-6, is GAGVSQSPRYKVAKRGQDVALRCDPISGHVSLFWYQQALGQGPEFLTYFQNEAQLDKSGLPSDRFFAERPEGSVSTLKIQRTQQEDSAVYLCASTEQGWSSPLHFGNGTRLTVT.

The rearrangement links TRBV20-1 to TRBJ2-1; D is possibly TRBD2 (5 bases). Looked up from germline, CDR1 is DFQATT and CDR2 is SNEGSKA (reference sequence). Deletions cut 2 bases from V and 9 bases from J, with 8 bases between. The CDR3 is 11 residues long. CDR3 amino acids: CSARTRVEQFF. The CDR3 nucleotides read TGCAGTGCTAGAACTAGAGTTGAGCAGTTCTTC.

In its sample, this clone was seen once. J is TRBJ1-6 and V is TRBV19; D gene uncertain. The CDR3 is 15 amino acids. The germline CDR1 and CDR2 sequences are LNHDA and SQIVND (reference sequence). Between the trimmed V and J ends, which lost 3 bases and 2 bases, there was a span of 8 bases. In DNA, the CDR3 is TGTGCCAGTAGTATGGGAGACCCCTATAATTCACCCCTCCACTTT. Its translation: CASSMGDPYNSPLHF.

The chain links TRBV5-1 to TRBJ2-7; D is perhaps TRBD2 (6 bases). Germline-derived CDR1 and CDR2 are SGHRS and YFSETQ. Trimming pared 4 bases from V and 0 bases from J, leaving 11 bases between. This CDR3 has 14 residues. CDR3 in amino acids: CASSPWRDSYEQYF. CDR3 bases: TGCGCCAGCAGCCCGTGGAGGGACTCCTACGAGCAGTACTTC.

In nucleotides, the CDR3 is TGTGCCAGCAGTAAAGGCGGTGAGCAGTTCTTC. Its protein product is CASSKGGEQFF. The chain recombines TRBV27 with TRBJ2-1; D remains unclear. Trimming removed 5 bases from V and 9 bases from J, with 8 bases in between. Per the germline V gene, CDR1 is MNHEY and CDR2 is SMNVEV (reference sequence). The CDR3 runs 11 residues.

The V call is TRBV13, the J call TRBJ2-5; 8 nucleotides agree with TRBD1. The CDR3 covers 17 residues. Germline values: CDR1 PRHDT, CDR2 FYEKMQ (reference sequence). V lost 5 bases, J lost 0 bases, and 11 bases stayed unmatched. The CDR3 here is CASSRSRDRTYQETQYF. DNA of the CDR3: TGTGCCAGCAGCCGATCCCGGGACAGGACCTACCAAGAGACCCAGTACTTC.

The V call is TRBV28, the J call TRBJ1-2; TRBD1 matches at 7 bases. V shed 6 bases, J shed 10 bases, and the junction held 5 bases outside the gene matches. This CDR3 comprises 11 residues. Germline lookup yields CDR1 MDHEN and CDR2 SYDVKM. The CDR3 loop reads CASSLGTVYTF. CDR3 nucleotides: TGTGCCAGCAGCCTCGGGACAGTCTACACCTTC.

The V call is TRBV6-1, the J call TRBJ1-1; D is ambiguous. With 6 bases removed from V and 0 bases from J, the gap between germline ends came to 8 bases. The length of the CDR3 is 13 residues. Germline V CDR1 and CDR2: MNHNS, SASEGT. The CDR3 coding sequence is TGTGCCAGCAGCCAGAAAATGAACACTGAAGCTTTCTTT. Residues: CASSQKMNTEAFF.

Written as DNA, the CDR3 is TGTGCCAGCAGTCCCGCCGGGACAGAAACCAATACGCAGTATTTT. Protein sequence: CASSPAGTETNTQYF. The chain combines TRBV28 with TRBJ2-3, with 7 bases matching TRBD1. The CDR3 is 15 residues long. The J segment lost 7 bases and the V segment lost 5 bases, leaving 12 bases of the junction unmatched. Germline CDR1 reads MDHEN; CDR2 reads SYDVKM.

This clone appeared a few times. The V and J genes are TRBV10-2 and TRBJ2-7; D may be TRBD2 (6 bases). The CDR3 is 13 residues long. The germline CDR1 and CDR2 sequences are WSHSY and SAAADI. V lost 6 bases to trimming and J lost 1 base, with 10 bases between them. The CDR3 reads CASRPGGSYEQYF. The CDR3 DNA reads TGCGCCAGCAGGCCCGGGGGTTCCTACGAGCAGTACTTC.

This clone was observed a handful of times. The chain has TRBV5-6 and TRBJ1-6; possible D gene TRBD1, 5 bases. V lost 5 bases, J lost 7 bases, and 16 bases lay in between. Germline V gene sequence: CDR1 SGHDT, CDR2 YYEEEE. The CDR3 is made up of 15 amino acids. The CDR3 sequence is CASRVWGGENSPLHF. CDR3 DNA sequence: TGTGCCAGCAGGGTGTGGGGGGGTGAGAATTCACCCCTCCACTTT.

This clone was counted only a few times. The chain joins TRBV14 to TRBJ2-2; a possible D gene is TRBD1 (5 bases). CDR1 is SGHDN and CDR2 is FVKESK in the germline V gene. Trimming took off 0 bases at V and 4 bases at J, with 15 bases between the two ends. This CDR3 comprises 17 residues. In DNA form, the CDR3 reads TGTGCCAGCAGCCAAGACGTTCAGAGGACATCCACCGGGGAGCTGTTTTTT. The encoded protein is CASSQDVQRTSTGELFF. The variable domain in full, completed from reference TRBV14 and TRBJ2-2, reads EAGVTQFPSHSVIEKGQTVTLRCDPISGHDNLYWYRRVMGKEIKFLLHFVKESKQDESGMPNNRFLAERTGGTYSTLKVQPAELEDSGVYFCASSQDVQRTSTGELFFGEGSRLTVL.

The genes are TRBV7-9 and TRBJ2-3; 10 bases are shared with TRBD2. CDR1 and CDR2 from the germline V gene are SEHNR and FQNEAQ (reference sequence). Unmatched junction bases numbered 6, after V lost 0 bases and J lost 6 bases. The CDR3 extends over 16 amino acids. The DNA for the CDR3 is TGTGCCAGCAGCTTAGCTACCCTAGCGGGGGTGGATACGCAGTATTTT. It yields the protein CASSLATLAGVDTQYF.